Included here is one TCR beta chain sequence, with context. What antigen it recognizes has not been identified. There are no base qualities to consult, and no much larger clone falls within one base. Trimming at the junction amounts to 7 bases on V and 4 bases on J, and the germline ends lie 11 bases apart. Sequences ENHRY (CDR1) and SYGVKD (CDR2) are obtained from the germline V gene. The CDR3 runs 13 amino acids, cysteine and phenylalanine included. The DNA shown is the 39-base CDR3, in frame from base 1. This record belongs to a study of cytomegalovirus exposure and HLA in healthy donors (TCRdb year 2017). Study-wide context: An earlier analysis of fewer than 750 of the donors reported around 280 Gb of sequence data and about 120 million unique TCR beta sequences obtained from about 179 million T cells. On average, around 240,000 unique TCR beta nucleotide sequences were sequenced per donor among some 420 genotyped donors of the cohort, with around 19% of those sequences being non-productive. Alongside the repertoire data, information on donor age, sex, ethnicity and CMV serostatus was compiled. An early release that covered some 640 HLA-typed donors contained approximately 300 gigabases of sequencing data and tens of millions of unique TCR sequences. All discovery cohort repertoires had been generated on a single sequencing platform. To decide whether each TCR beta V gene segment behaved as functional or pseudogenic, an earlier analysis of nearly 600 of the donors relied on high-throughput TCR beta sequencing. The T cell repertoires of around 670 subjects were profiled by immunosequencing and related to cytomegalovirus serostatus. In a later analysis, previously published TCR beta repertoires from fewer than 750 donors were re-analyzed and high-resolution HLA genotyping was added so that TCR occurrence patterns could be studied. The study aimed to test whether signatures of past pathogen exposure could be identified by cataloging public T cell receptors. Genome-wide SNP genotypes for about three fifths of the roughly 670 donors were used in a later genetic analysis, which treated that subset as a discovery cohort. Both class I and class II loci were covered by HLA typing, at four-digit resolution. The study combined high-throughput TCR immunosequencing, statistical association of individual TCRs with disease status, and machine learning to predict cytomegalovirus infection status. Because of strong linkage in the cohort, roughly five DR-DQ haplotypes were treated as single units for association and clustering. Besides the first cohort of 666 subjects, a separate validation cohort made up of roughly 120 different subjects was used. Typing coverage differed by locus: A, B, C, DRB1 and DQB1 were typed in roughly 620-630 donors, DQA1 in 500 to 550, DPA1 in around 600, and DPB1 in 472. The genetic ancestry cluster associated with self-reported Caucasian donors included around 76% of the approximately 430 genotyped donors. Rather than drawing on any new phenotypic data, the later analysis identified candidate immune exposures from TCR beta sequences and the way those sequences occurred across donors.

General findings and caveats noted by the study authors: Correlated functional status among segregating V segments might be attributable to linkage disequilibrium, but an unknown experimental factor could not be ruled out. A later analysis found that TCR association rates varied across HLA loci, with DRB1 alleles showing the most associated TCRs and HLA-C alleles the fewest. Broadly in line with IMGT annotations, most TCR beta V segments showed up in productive rearrangements about 87% or about 30% of the time in an earlier analysis of a few hundred of the donors. Cytomegalovirus status was reported to be diagnosed by the classifier with high specificity and sensitivity in both the original and validation cohorts. A later genetic analysis associated a missense DCLRE1C variant with V-gene and J-gene trimming of TCR beta chains, and an independent cohort replicated the association. A group of highly shared sequence variants was considered likely to be a technical artifact of the sequencing pipeline. The authors suggested that the approach could potentially be generalized to other disease states and immunological phenotypes. The 87-base-pair reads could not distinguish some IMGT-functional V segments, including TRBV6-2 and TRBV6-3, so those segments were excluded. In a later genetic analysis, fewer N-insertions in productive TCRs were reported among donors in an Asian-associated ancestry cluster than the roughly 640-donor mean. In vitro tests confirmed that three of the cytomegalovirus-associated TCR beta chains recognize cytomegalovirus antigens. The study listed 150 to 200 TCR beta chains as associated with cytomegalovirus. Only TCR beta chains were sequenced in this cohort, and the absence of alpha or paired-chain data limited detectable features. Sequencing depth was assumed to be roughly uniform across donors in the presence/absence analyses, though that assumption may not hold. A later analysis associated about 16,000 TCR beta sequences with specific HLA alleles at a false discovery rate of 0.05. Assigning TCR associations to individual alleles was difficult when HLA alleles, especially DR and DQ, strongly co-occurred. Seventeen rarely observed V segments, including chromosome 9 orphons, were excluded from the earlier analysis of approximately 500 of the donors because counts were too low. Most TCR sequences were observed very rarely across donors, whereas some public TCRs were present in many individuals. A further reported finding was that TCR beta sequences accurately predicted the HLA-A and HLA-B alleles for most subjects in the first cohort. Because some donors lacked HLA typing at each locus, the association tests relied only on the typed subset. Compared with equally common non-associated chains, HLA-associated TCR beta chains in a later analysis were more clonally expanded and had lower generation probabilities. Most CMV-associated TCR beta chains appeared to be HLA-restricted in a later analysis, and the HLA associations seemed to be driven largely by CMV exposure. The only immune exposure information available for the cohort was CMV serostatus. A later analysis reported that several top co-occurrence clusters appeared linked to parvovirus B19, influenza, CMV and Epstein-Barr virus.

The library was prepared using the immunoSEQ multiplex PCR assay. For the multiplex PCR, a mixture combining 60 forward primers for TCR Vbeta segments and 13 reverse primers for TCR Jbeta segments was used. A multiplex PCR assay on genomic DNA amplified the CDR3 region of rearranged TCR beta genes. The amplified TCR beta libraries were sequenced on the Illumina HiSeq System as 87-base-pair reads. The authors processed their data as follows. A later analysis tallied around 82 million unique TCR beta chains across the 700 or so repertoires, and some 10 million of those chains were shared by two or more donors. Raw reads were error-corrected and collapsed into unique sequences with a nearest-neighbor algorithm that merged closely related sequences to remove PCR and sequencing errors. CDR3 sequences were aligned to IMGT reference sequences to assign V, D and J gene segments. Each retained sequence needed at least a six-nucleotide match to both a V gene segment and a J gene segment. A rearrangement counted as productive if the CDR3 had no stop codons and remained in frame with V and J, and every other rearrangement counted as non-productive. CDR3 was defined by IMGT convention, running from the second conserved V-encoded cysteine to the conserved J-encoded phenylalanine. In an earlier analysis of around 600 of the donors, sequences lacking an unambiguous match to a single V gene segment were excluded. An earlier analysis of a few hundred of the donors classified V segments as functional when productive rearrangements were above 56.7% and as segregating when the standard deviation between donors was above 5%. To diagnose cytomegalovirus status from the catalog of TCR beta chain sequences, a statistical classification framework was built. In a later analysis, V and J genes were assigned by comparing TCR nucleotide sequences against IMGT/GENE-DB human TR gene sequences. The TCRdist pipeline was used in a later analysis to assign CDR3 sequences and most-parsimonious VDJ recombination scenarios. A later analysis defined each TCR beta chain by its CDR3 amino acid sequence plus V-gene family, and excluded reads lacking a unique V-gene family. A later analysis removed 550 to 700 highly shared, low-generation-probability nucleotide sequences to deal with suspected cross-contamination and a sequencing artifact. A later analysis calculated a clonal expansion index for each public chain from normalized within-repertoire ranks of inferred template counts. Generation probabilities in a later analysis came from a VDJ recombination model fitted to out-of-frame rearrangements, and those results were checked against IGoR. In a later analysis, hypergeometric tests were used to score TCR-TCR, TCR-HLA and TCR-CMV co-occurrence, with a repertoire-size bias correction applied to TCR pairs. A later analysis estimated false discovery rates by permuting HLA or CMV assignments 20 times. In a later analysis, co-occurring TCRs were grouped with DBSCAN, and TCRdist sequence similarity was added when clustering was performed within HLA-allele-positive subsets. Co-occurrence clustering excluded repertoires with fewer than 30,000 or more than 120,000 public chains, plus five with anomalous nucleotide sharing. This is the immuneACCESS table as TCRdb keeps it, with only in-frame sequences that have V and J called. A part of the clones is gone; compared with another copy, unresolved V genes explain less than half, and the rest is unexplained. V, J and clone size reflect that table, while D and trimming were determined from the DNA. The sample table holds around 92,000 clones, of which over 70% were seen once. Jointly, the top ten make up 1% to 1.5% of the sample.

In total, approximately 610 healthy bone marrow donors made up the cohort. At the time of sampling, every cohort member was nominally healthy, though immune exposures that went unrecorded were likely present. The donor was CMV seropositive and was included in the group of approximately 300 seropositive cohort members. A peripheral blood sample was provided by each donor, and peripheral blood mononuclear cells were used for TCR beta sequencing. Genomic DNA was extracted from the blood cell samples with the Qiagen DNeasy Blood Extraction Kit. This clonotype was obtained from a girl between 2 and 10 years old in good health and CMV-seropositive. Sequencing input: PBMCs. The rearrangement joined TRBV10-3 to TRBJ1-5; TRBD1 could be the D gene, as 5 bases match. The CDR3 region: CAITDSLNQPQHF. In nucleotide form, the sequence is TGTGCCATCACTGACAGTTTAAATCAGCCCCAGCATTTT.